These 19 T cell receptor beta chains came from one sample sequenced in a study of human T cells and chemical hapten exposure. As for time point: patch test 2, 6 weeks after DPC sensitization. Treatment: therapeutic diphenylcyclopropenone sensitization with weekly scalp DPC. One entry per CDR3 protein results from TCRdb running MiXCR on the RACE reads. This sample has about 80,000 distinct CDR3 sequences, with roughly 10% found just once. The sample in question was whole blood, obtained in connection with sensitization to the hapten diphenylcyclopropenone (DPC). Receptors originate from a woman aged 30 to 39 with alopecia areata. Some clones in this sample may be carry-over from other donors' samples.

This clonotype came up many times. The chain joins TRBV12-3 or TRBV12-4 to TRBJ1-2; D ambiguous. This CDR3 contains 14 residues. Trimming removed 2 bases at V and 4 bases at J, with 11 bases between. In DNA form, the CDR3 reads TGTGCCAGCAGTTTAATCGGCCTCCTCTATGGCTACACCTTC. It is translated as CASSLIGLLYGYTF.

This clonotype was counted ten times or more. The V call is TRBV20-1, the J call TRBJ1-4; TRBD1 might be the D (5 bases). CDR3 length: 13 residues. Germline values: CDR1 DFQATT, CDR2 SNEGSKA (reference sequence). With 6 bases removed from V and 9 bases from J, the gap between germline ends came to 17 bases. Written as DNA, the CDR3 is TGCAGTGCCCACCCCGGGGGGGAGAAAAAACTGTTTTTT. The encoded protein is CSAHPGGEKKLFF.

This clonotype was counted only a few times. The chain recombines TRBV5-1 with TRBJ2-7; 9 bases fit TRBD1. The CDR3 length is 14 residues. V trimming: 3 bases; J trimming: 3 bases; junction bases outside the gene matches: 4. CDR1 and CDR2 (germline): SGHRS, YFSETQ. Here the CDR3 DNA reads TGCGCCAGCAGCTCGGGACAGGGTTTCTACGAGCAGTACTTC. This encodes CASSSGQGFYEQYF. Drawing the rest from reference TRBV5-1 and TRBJ2-7, the complete variable domain is KAGVTQTPRYLIKTRGQQVTLSCSPISGHRSVSWYQQTPGQGLQFLFEYFSETQRNKGNFPGRFSGRQFSNSRSEMNVSTLELGDSALYLCASSSGQGFYEQYFGPGTRLTVT.

The sample holds many counts of this clonotype. The chain combines TRBV13 with TRBJ2-3; TRBD2 matches 10 bases. This CDR3 is built from 19 residues. Unmatched junction bases numbered 14, after V lost 2 bases and J lost 3 bases. Germline loops: CDR1 PRHDT, CDR2 FYEKMQ (reference sequence). DNA for the CDR3: TGTGCCAGCAGCTTATCGGTAGCGGGGGGCCCCTTGGAGACAGATACGCAGTATTTT. Residues: CASSLSVAGGPLETDTQYF.

The CDR3 is CATSDSRLAGSSTDTQYF. CDR3 in DNA: TGTGCCACCAGTGATTCAAGACTAGCGGGATCGAGCACAGATACGCAGTATTTT. The rearrangement joins TRBV24-1 to TRBJ2-3; 11 bases fit TRBD2. V lost 2 bases and J lost 0; bases outside the gene matches: 6. The CDR3 sequence is 18 residues long. CDR1 is KGHDR and CDR2 is SFDVKD in the germline V gene.

Many counts were recorded for this clonotype. The chain combines TRBV9 with TRBJ2-3, with 7 bases identical to TRBD1. Germline assignment: CDR1 SGDLS and CDR2 YYNGEE. This CDR3 has 15 residues. With V trimmed by 3 bases and J by 0 bases, 4 bases remained unmatched. Here the CDR3 reads CASSGGQISTDTQYF. In DNA form, the CDR3 reads TGTGCCAGCAGCGGGGGACAGATTAGCACAGATACGCAGTATTTT.

This clonotype was counted only a few times. The chain combines TRBV28 with TRBJ1-5; D gene ambiguous. The germline V gene has CDR1 MDHEN and CDR2 SYDVKM. CDR3 size: 9 residues. Between the trimmed V and J ends, which lost 4 bases and 15 bases, there was a span of 7 bases. The CDR3 DNA is TGTGCCAGCAGTTCAGTCCGGCATTTT. Translated: CASSSVRHF.

Many counts were recorded for this clonotype. The CDR3 coding sequence is TGTGCCAGCGGGACAGGCACCCTCTATAATTCACCCCTCCACTTT. Translated: CASGTGTLYNSPLHF. The chain employs TRBV6-1 and TRBJ1-6; 8 nucleotides line up with TRBD1. The CDR3 covers 15 residues. CDR1 is MNHNS and CDR2 is SASEGT in the germline V gene. J was trimmed by 3 bases and V by 8 bases; bases with no gene match: 6.

This clonotype was detected a few times. The chain carries TRBV29-1 and TRBJ1-2, with 7 bases fitting TRBD1. V lost 2 bases to trimming and J lost 8 bases; unmatched junction nucleotides: 14. The CDR3 is made up of 15 amino acids. Germline V gene lookup returns CDR1 SQVTM and CDR2 ANQGSEA. CDR3 DNA sequence: TGCAGCGTTGAAAAGGACAGGCCTTCGGCCAACGGCTACACCTTC. This encodes CSVEKDRPSANGYTF. Complete variable domain (other parts from reference TRBV29-1 and TRBJ1-2): SAVISQKPSRDICQRGTSLTIQCQVDSQVTMMFWYRQQPGQSLTLIATANQGSEATYESGFVIDKFPISRPNLTFSTLTVSNMSPEDSSIYLCSVEKDRPSANGYTFGSGTRLTVV.

This clonotype appeared a few times. This chain uses TRBV7-6 with TRBJ2-2; D is unresolved. The germline V and J ends were trimmed by 3 bases and 3 bases, with 8 bases remaining between them. Germline V CDR1 and CDR2: SGHVS, FNYEAQ. This CDR3 has 14 amino acids. DNA for the CDR3: TGTGCCAGCAGCTTGAACCATGACACCGGGGAGCTGTTTTTT. Protein sequence: CASSLNHDTGELFF. Supplemented by reference TRBV7-6 and TRBJ2-2, the full variable domain reads GAGVSQSPRYKVTKRGQDVALRCDPISGHVSLYWYRQALGQGPEFLTYFNYEAQQDKSGLPNDRFSAERPEGSISTLTIQRTEQRDSAMYRCASSLNHDTGELFFGEGSRLTVL.

This clonotype showed up many times. The genes are TRBV11-2 and TRBJ2-3; perhaps TRBD2 as D (5 bases). CDR3 size: 15 residues. V was cut by 5 bases and J by 5 bases, with 17 bases left in between. CDR1 is SGHAT and CDR2 is FQNNGV in the germline V gene. The CDR3 spells CASSPSGGQGDTQYF. The CDR3 DNA is TGTGCCAGCAGCCCCTCTGGCGGGCAAGGAGATACGCAGTATTTT.

This clonotype was picked up many times. CDR3 DNA sequence: TGTGCCAGCTCACCACCACAGTCGCATAAACTGTTTTTT. It encodes CASSPPQSHKLFF. The chain is built from TRBV18 and TRBJ1-4, with D unresolved. The CDR3 length is 13 residues. The V end lost 0 bases, the J end lost 11 bases, and 10 bases lay between the germline ends. Looked up from germline, CDR1 is KGHSH and CDR2 is LQKENI.

This clonotype showed up many times. This sequence joins TRBV5-6 and TRBJ2-1; 8 positions match TRBD1. This CDR3 is built from 19 residues. Germline assignment: CDR1 SGHDT and CDR2 YYEEEE. Germline trimming cut 4 bases from V and 8 bases from J; bases unmatched to any gene: 23. CDR3 in amino acids: CASSHRGSYRDRKVHEQFF. The CDR3 DNA is TGTGCCAGCAGCCACCGGGGGTCGTATCGGGACAGGAAGGTGCATGAGCAGTTCTTC.

As concerns this clonotype: One junction end does not reproduce the germline sequence, and a read error may be involved. The gene calls are TRBV7-2 and TRBJ2-1, with TRBD1 matching over 9 bases. The CDR3 extends over 19 amino acids. The V gene's germline CDR1 is SGHTA and CDR2 FQGNSA. CDR3 region: CASSSKWPGQGMSCNEQFF. CDR3 DNA sequence: TGTGCCAGCAGCTCAAAATGGCCGGGACAGGGTATGTCCTGCAATGAGCAGTTCTTC. Variable domain in full (rest from reference TRBV7-2 and TRBJ2-1): GAGVSQSPSNKVTEKGKDVELRCDPISGHTALYWYRQSLGQGLEFLIYFQGNSAPDKSGLPSDRFSAERTGGSVSTLTIQRTQQEDSAVYLCASSSKWPGQGMSCNEQFFGPGTRLTVL.

As DNA, the CDR3 is TGTGCCAGCAGTTCAGGGGGCGCGACAGATACGCAGTATTTT. Its translation: CASSSGGATDTQYF. The chain has TRBV28 and TRBJ2-3; 8 nucleotides line up with TRBD1. The trim removed 4 bases at V and 3 bases at J, leaving 3 bases unmatched. Germline-derived CDR1 and CDR2 are MDHEN and SYDVKM. The CDR3 loop spans 14 amino acids.

This clonotype was recorded many times. The rearrangement links TRBV28 to TRBJ2-7; D unresolved. Per the germline V gene, CDR1 is MDHEN and CDR2 is SYDVKM. The CDR3 is made up of 12 amino acids. The V end lost 3 bases, the J end lost 0 bases, and 3 bases lay between the germline ends. CDR3 DNA sequence: TGTGCCAGCAGTTTTATCTCCTACGAGCAGTACTTC. This sequence encodes CASSFISYEQYF.

This clonotype was counted at least ten times. This sequence joins TRBV4-3 and TRBJ1-2; 7 bases line up with TRBD1. The CDR3 has 14 residues. From germline, CDR1 is LGHNA and CDR2 YSLEER. V lost 1 base, J lost 4 bases, and 3 bases stayed unmatched. The CDR3 loop reads CASSQGTGVYGYTF. CDR3 bases: TGCGCCAGCAGCCAAGGCACAGGGGTCTATGGCTACACCTTC.

The rearrangement joins TRBV29-1 to TRBJ1-1, with 7 bases aligning to TRBD1. The V and J ends lost 5 bases and 7 bases, in that order; junction bases with no gene match: 10. CDR1 is SQVTM and CDR2 is ANQGSEA in the germline V gene. CDR3 length: 13 residues. CDR3 DNA: TGCAGCGTTTCCCCGACAGGGCTACTTGAAGCTTTCTTT. This sequence encodes CSVSPTGLLEAFF.

Ten or more counts support this clonotype. The rearrangement uses TRBV20-1 and TRBJ1-2; D is perhaps TRBD1 (6 bases). Germline values: CDR1 DFQATT, CDR2 SNEGSKA (reference sequence). This CDR3 region has 14 residues. Between the trimmed V and J ends, which lost 4 bases and 5 bases, there was a span of 17 bases. Here the CDR3 reads CSAKTPGATYGYTF. Here the CDR3 DNA reads TGCAGTGCTAAAACCCCGGGGGCAACGTATGGCTACACCTTC.